This T cell receptor beta chain stems from a study of cytomegalovirus exposure and HLA in healthy donors. Overall study results and limits: At a 0.05 false discovery rate, a later analysis found approximately 15,000 TCR beta sequences to be associated with HLA alleles. The authors judged a highly shared variant cluster likely a sequencing artifact. Most CMV-associated TCR beta chains were later found to appear HLA-restricted.

As for this clone: No antigen is known for it.

Everyone who donated was a healthy bone marrow donor. Primers: 60 Vbeta forward and 13 Jbeta reverse. Clones were sequenced by immunoSEQ multiplex PCR, and TCRdb holds only the in-frame ones, with some missing. Of 98,000 or so clones listed, approximately 79% are singletons. Germline V gene sequence: CDR1 SGHAT, CDR2 FQNNGV. CDR3 length equals 15 residues. V lost 4 bases and J 0 bases, leaving 12 bases between the germline ends. Sequencing used PBMCs. The gene calls are TRBV11-2 and TRBJ1-2; D remains ambiguous. The TCR originated in a man in his 60s in good health and CMV-seropositive. CDR3 bases: TGTGCCAGCAGCTCTCCCAGGAGGTCTAACTATGGCTACACCTTC. Encoded protein: CASSSPRRSNYGYTF.